This T cell receptor (beta chain) emerged from a study of radiation and T cells in renal cell carcinoma. Overall study context: Nephrectomy followed 15 Gy stereotactic body radiation by 4 weeks.

Measured with immunoSEQ multiplex PCR; TCRdb has only the in-frame clones, and not every one. This table has 140,000 to 150,000 clones, approximately 90% appearing once. Concerning this clone: Its antigen is as yet unknown.

The time point was: baseline pretreatment blood. As to treatment: 15 Gy SBRT to primary tumor, nephrectomy 4 weeks later. After SBRT, blood was collected at 2 and 4 weeks, plus baseline. The tumor was a clear cell renal cell carcinoma. Whole-study results and caveats: In blood, top tumor clones expanded by 2 weeks, shrinking by 4.

The CDR3 totals 14 residues. V was cut by 0 bases and J by 0 bases, with 5 bases left in between. Germline CDR1 LNHNV, CDR2 YYDKDF (reference sequence). This sequence joins TRBV15 and TRBJ2-5; D is undetermined. This sequence originates from a woman aged 65 to 85 with renal cell carcinoma. Material: blood, obtained from a patient whose treatment included radiotherapy and nephrectomy. CDR3 protein: CATSRDQNQETQYF. In DNA, the CDR3 is TGTGCCACCAGCAGAGACCAGAACCAAGAGACCCAGTACTTC.